The rows below give T cell receptor beta chains drawn from one sample of a study of patients and donors after allogeneic stem cell transplantation. From the RT-PCR reads, TCRdb called clonotypes with MiXCR, one entry per CDR3 protein. Of about 200,000 distinct CDR3 sequences listed, around two fifths are singletons. The sequenced material came from blood, either unsorted or a sorted T cell fraction (not recorded which). All receptors come from a human donor who was either an allogeneic HSCT recipient or a stem cell or donor lymphocyte infusion donor (not recorded which). It is not recorded whose cells these are; they may come from a transplant donor. The CDR3 runs from the conserved cysteine through the conserved F or W. The D gene is left open where the match is weak. A clone size is listed for some rows: how often the clone was seen (once, few, many), or a class if it is expanded.

j_gene	v_gene	abundance	d_gene	CDR3aa	CDR3nt
TRBJ1-2	TRBV30	NA	NA	CAWSVSTPPGGYTF	TGTGCCTGGAGTGTATCTACCCCACCGGGAGGCTACACCTTC
TRBJ1-1	TRBV9	NA	NA	CASSVKGDTEAFF	TGTGCCAGCAGCGTAAAGGGGGACACTGAAGCTTTCTTT
TRBJ1-5	TRBV10-3	NA	NA	CATTDTISNQPQHF	TGTGCCACTACCGATACTATTAGCAATCAGCCCCAGCATTTT
TRBJ2-3	TRBV29-1	NA	NA	CSASGLLMGTDTQYF	TGCAGCGCTTCCGGACTTCTAATGGGAACAGATACGCAGTATTTT
TRBJ1-6	TRBV12-3/TRBV12-4	many	NA	CASSLENGNNSPLHF	TGTGCCAGCAGTTTAGAGAACGGGAACAATTCACCCCTCCACTTT
TRBJ1-2	TRBV29-1	few	NA	CSVESRQGYGYTF	TGCAGCGTTGAGAGTAGACAAGGCTATGGCTACACCTTC
TRBJ2-5	TRBV12-3/TRBV12-4	NA	NA	CASSFTWGDRETQYF	TGTGCCAGCAGTTTTACATGGGGGGATAGGGAGACCCAGTACTTC
TRBJ1-6	TRBV7-3	few	TRBD1	CASSTGQGMGNSPLHF	TGTGCCAGCAGCACGGGACAGGGAATGGGCAATTCACCCCTCCACTTT
TRBJ1-2	TRBV28	NA	NA	CASSLIRQGGYTF	TGTGCCAGCAGTTTAATCCGACAAGGAGGCTACACCTTC
TRBJ1-4	TRBV5-6	NA	NA	CASSSTGTYEKLFF	TGTGCCAGCAGCTCTACCGGGACCTATGAAAAACTGTTTTTT
TRBJ1-2	TRBV3-1	few	TRBD1	CASSQDRQGNGYTF	TGTGCCAGCAGCCAAGATCGACAGGGGAATGGCTACACCTTC
TRBJ2-7	TRBV27	NA	NA	CASSPYQGNEQYF	TGTGCCAGCAGCCCCTACCAGGGGAACGAGCAGTACTTC
TRBJ1-1	TRBV20-1	NA	NA	CSARDPQGNTEAFF	TGCAGTGCTAGAGACCCTCAGGGTAACACTGAAGCTTTCTTT
TRBJ1-1	TRBV6-5	NA	NA	CASSYPPEVF	TGTGCCAGCAGTTATCCTCCGGAGGTCTTT
TRBJ1-2	TRBV10-3	NA	NA	CAISGANYGYTF	TGTGCCATCAGTGGGGCTAACTATGGCTACACCTTC
TRBJ2-3	TRBV7-2	NA	NA	CASSQSGSLDTQYF	TGTGCCAGCAGCCAATCAGGTTCCTTAGATACGCAGTATTTT
TRBJ1-3	TRBV5-1	NA	NA	CASSLAGTRRRNTIYF	TGCGCCAGCAGCTTGGCAGGGACTCGACGTCGAAACACCATATATTTT
TRBJ1-6	TRBV9	NA	TRBD1	CASSVEGTANSPLHF	TGTGCCAGCAGCGTAGAGGGGACAGCCAATTCACCCCTCCACTTT
TRBJ1-1	TRBV6-2/TRBV6-3	NA	NA	CASSSIIYTEAFF	TGTGCCAGCAGTTCCATCATTTACACTGAAGCTTTCTTT
TRBJ1-2	TRBV9	NA	TRBD1	CASSVWGQSYGYTF	TGTGCCAGCAGCGTCTGGGGACAGAGCTATGGCTACACCTTC
TRBJ2-7	TRBV20-1	NA	TRBD1	CSAIQGQAPYEQYF	TGCAGTGCTATCCAGGGACAGGCCCCCTACGAGCAGTACTTC
TRBJ1-5	TRBV5-1	NA	NA	CASSLVGGQPQHF	TGCGCCAGCAGCTTGGTGGGGGGGCAGCCCCAGCATTTT
TRBJ1-4	TRBV7-9	NA	NA	CASSLLGAGEKLFF	TGTGCCAGCAGCTTATTGGGGGCTGGTGAAAAACTGTTTTTT
TRBJ2-3	TRBV5-1	NA	TRBD2	CASRTSGDTQYF	TGCGCCAGCAGGACTAGCGGGGATACGCAGTATTTT
TRBJ2-7	TRBV20-1	NA	NA	CSAVRQLKFYEQYF	TGCAGCGCTGTACGGCAGCTGAAATTCTACGAGCAGTACTTC
TRBJ1-6	TRBV4-1	NA	NA	CASSQPDILSYNSPLHF	TGCGCCAGCAGCCAACCGGACATTCTCTCCTATAATTCACCCCTCCACTTT
TRBJ1-1	TRBV10-3	NA	NA	CATFEGGKTEAFF	TGTGCCACCTTTGAGGGGGGCAAGACTGAAGCTTTCTTT
TRBJ1-4	TRBV12-2	once	NA	CASRPDSRGEKLFF	TGTGCAAGTCGACCGGACTCCCGAGGTGAAAAACTGTTTTTT
TRBJ1-2	TRBV20-1	NA	TRBD1	CSARGQTGYTF	TGCAGTGCTAGGGGACAGACTGGCTACACCTTC
TRBJ2-3	TRBV27	NA	TRBD2	CASSTLAGGSTDTQYF	TGTGCCAGCAGTACGCTAGCGGGGGGGAGCACAGATACGCAGTATTTT
TRBJ1-1	TRBV5-1	few	NA	CASSLQRNFNTEAFF	TGCGCCAGCAGCTTGCAACGGAACTTCAACACTGAAGCTTTCTTT
TRBJ1-2	TRBV6-6	NA	NA	CASSQTWTRPIYGYTF	TGTGCCAGCAGCCAGACCTGGACCAGGCCCATCTATGGCTACACCTTC
TRBJ2-4	TRBV14	NA	NA	CASSQDQDSTSLSKNIQYF	TGTGCCAGCAGCCAAGATCAGGATTCGACGTCATTGTCCAAAAACATTCAGTACTTC
TRBJ1-1	TRBV20-1	NA	TRBD1	CSALTGRAMRTEAFF	TGCAGTGCATTGACAGGGAGAGCCATGAGGACTGAAGCTTTCTTT
TRBJ2-1	TRBV2	NA	TRBD2	CASSELGLGEQFF	TGTGCCAGCAGTGAATTGGGACTAGGGGAGCAGTTCTTC
TRBJ1-1	TRBV4-2	few	NA	CASSQPTGSSMNTEAFF	TGTGCCAGCAGCCAACCTACGGGTTCATCCATGAACACTGAAGCTTTCTTT
TRBJ2-3	TRBV9	NA	TRBD2	CASSATMGLAATDTQYF	TGTGCCAGCAGCGCTACCATGGGACTAGCGGCTACAGATACGCAGTATTTT
TRBJ1-1	TRBV2	NA	NA	CASSGTRHTEAFF	TGTGCCAGCAGTGGGACCCGGCACACTGAAGCTTTCTTT
TRBJ1-2	TRBV12-3/TRBV12-4	NA	NA	CASSWSRNYGYTF	TGTGCCAGCAGTTGGTCCCGAAACTATGGCTACACCTTC
TRBJ2-5	TRBV9	NA	NA	CASSVSSGQETQYF	TGTGCCAGCAGCGTGTCAAGCGGCCAAGAGACCCAGTACTTC
TRBJ2-7	TRBV6-1	NA	NA	CASSESYEQYF	TGTGCCAGCAGTGAGAGCTACGAGCAGTACTTC
TRBJ1-1	TRBV28	few	NA	CASCRRACTEAFF	TGTGCCAGCTGCCGGCGAGCTTGCACTGAAGCTTTCTTT
TRBJ1-1	TRBV18	few	NA	CASSPQGMNTEAFF	TGTGCCAGCTCACCACAGGGGATGAACACTGAAGCTTTCTTT
TRBJ2-1	TRBV27	NA	TRBD1	CASSLAGGRLYNEQFF	TGTGCCAGCAGTCTCGCAGGGGGACGGCTCTACAATGAGCAGTTCTTC
TRBJ1-1	TRBV2	few	NA	CASTNRMNTEAFF	TGTGCCAGCACCAACAGGATGAACACTGAAGCTTTCTTT
TRBJ1-1	TRBV4-2	few	TRBD1	CASSQDRTMNTEAFF	TGTGCCAGCAGCCAGGACAGGACGATGAACACTGAAGCTTTCTTT
TRBJ2-4	TRBV6-1	NA	NA	CASSEAAGPYKQYF	TGTGCCAGCAGTGAAGCGGCGGGACCTTATAAGCAGTACTTC
TRBJ2-7	TRBV28	NA	NA	CASSLTDSGRAPYEQYF	TGTGCCAGCAGCCTCACCGACTCGGGCAGGGCGCCCTACGAGCAGTACTTC
TRBJ2-3	TRBV4-3	NA	NA	CASSPLPFTDTQYF	TGCGCCAGCAGCCCTCTCCCCTTCACAGATACGCAGTATTTT
TRBJ1-1	TRBV10-3	NA	TRBD1	CAISYSGGYTEAFF	TGTGCCATCAGTTATTCAGGGGGCTACACTGAAGCTTTCTTT
TRBJ2-3	TRBV12-3/TRBV12-4	NA	TRBD2	CASSLVAGRTDTQYF	TGTGCCAGCAGTTTAGTAGCGGGTCGCACAGATACGCAGTATTTT
TRBJ1-6	TRBV30	few	NA	CAVRGTYNSPLHF	TGTGCTGTCCGAGGGACCTATAATTCACCCCTCCACTTT
TRBJ1-4	TRBV20-1	NA	NA	CSARPPGLTGPSTNEKLFF	TGCAGTGCTAGACCCCCGGGGTTGACGGGACCTTCAACTAATGAAAAACTGTTTTTT
TRBJ1-5	TRBV29-1	few	NA	CSVYDRDGGPQHF	TGCAGCGTTTATGATAGGGACGGAGGGCCCCAGCATTTT
TRBJ2-3	TRBV2	NA	NA	CASSEEASTGDTQYF	TGTGCCAGCAGTGAAGAGGCCAGTACCGGGGATACGCAGTATTTT
TRBJ1-2	TRBV11-2	NA	NA	CASSPGGAGNEGYGYTF	TGTGCCAGCAGCCCGGGGGGGGCAGGCAACGAGGGTTATGGCTACACCTTC
TRBJ2-4	TRBV7-2	few	NA	CASSSELGAKNIQYF	TGTGCCAGCAGCTCCGAACTCGGGGCCAAAAACATTCAGTACTTC
TRBJ1-4	TRBV4-3	few	NA	CARGEANHEKLFF	TGCGCCAGGGGAGAGGCCAATCATGAAAAACTGTTTTTT
TRBJ1-2	TRBV5-1	NA	TRBD1	CASSFETGNYGYTF	TGCGCCAGCAGCTTCGAGACAGGGAACTATGGCTACACCTTC